This TCR beta chain was retrieved from a study of beta chain features in type 1 diabetes. About the research overall: Sorted cells numbering approximately 110,000,000 were examined across all samples. Findings of the study overall: Within the patient group, naive, central memory and Treg TCRB repertoires appeared more similar to each other than within healthy donors. Sequencing of cDNA might inflate the share of cells that strongly express TCR.

About this clone: Its target is unknown.

Reverse transcription of all isolated RNA meant that expressed TCRB transcripts were sequenced. Sequencing of naive, central memory and regulatory T cell samples gave an average of about 3.57 million reads. The data were produced by immunoSEQ multiplex PCR, yet TCRdb's version contains in-frame clones alone and is incomplete. This sample has under 300,000 clones; 27% occur once, and the top ten carry around 4%. The receptor was isolated from a man aged 30 to 45 in good health. What was sequenced was central memory CD4+ T cells from blood.

The CDR3 sequence: CASSAPSEQYF. For the CDR3, the DNA is TGTGCCAGCAGTGCACCCAGCGAGCAGTACTTC. V usage is TRBV2 and J usage is TRBJ2-7, with unresolved D. Per germline, CDR1 SNHLY and CDR2 FYNNEI. Between the trimmed V and J ends, which lost 4 bases and 6 bases, there was a span of 7 bases. There are 11 residues in the CDR3.